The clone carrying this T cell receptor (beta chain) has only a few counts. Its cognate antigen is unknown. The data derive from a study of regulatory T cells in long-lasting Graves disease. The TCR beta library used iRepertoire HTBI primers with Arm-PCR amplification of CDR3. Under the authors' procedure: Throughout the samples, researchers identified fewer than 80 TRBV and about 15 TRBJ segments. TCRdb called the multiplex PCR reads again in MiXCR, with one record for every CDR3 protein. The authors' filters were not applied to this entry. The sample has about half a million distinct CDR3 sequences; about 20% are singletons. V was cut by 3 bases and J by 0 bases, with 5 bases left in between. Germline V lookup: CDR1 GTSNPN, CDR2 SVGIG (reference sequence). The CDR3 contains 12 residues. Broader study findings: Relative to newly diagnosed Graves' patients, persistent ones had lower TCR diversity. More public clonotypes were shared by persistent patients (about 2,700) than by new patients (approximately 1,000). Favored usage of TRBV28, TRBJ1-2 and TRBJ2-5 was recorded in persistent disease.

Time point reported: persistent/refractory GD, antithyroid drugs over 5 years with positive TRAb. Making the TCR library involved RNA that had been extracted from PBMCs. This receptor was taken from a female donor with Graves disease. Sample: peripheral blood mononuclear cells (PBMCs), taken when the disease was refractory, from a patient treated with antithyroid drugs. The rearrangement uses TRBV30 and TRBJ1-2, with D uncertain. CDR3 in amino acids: CAWSSSNYGYTF. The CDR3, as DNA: TGTGCCTGGAGCAGTTCTAACTATGGCTACACCTTC.